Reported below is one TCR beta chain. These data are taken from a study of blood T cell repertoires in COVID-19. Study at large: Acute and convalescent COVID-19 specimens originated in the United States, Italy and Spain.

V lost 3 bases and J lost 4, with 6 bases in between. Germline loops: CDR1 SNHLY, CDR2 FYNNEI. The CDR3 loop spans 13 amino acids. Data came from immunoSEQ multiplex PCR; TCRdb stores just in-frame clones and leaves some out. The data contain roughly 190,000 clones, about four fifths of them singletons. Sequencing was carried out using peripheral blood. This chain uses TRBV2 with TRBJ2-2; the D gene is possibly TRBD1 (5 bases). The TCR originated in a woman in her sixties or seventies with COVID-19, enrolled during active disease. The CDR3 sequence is CASSEQGTGELFF. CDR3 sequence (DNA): TGTGCCAGCAGTGAGCAGGGCACCGGGGAGCTGTTTTTT.